The 26 T cell receptor beta chains reported below all come from one sample, sequenced in a study of response to subunit inactivated influenza vaccine. TCRdb redid the calling of the RT-PCR reads with MiXCR, one entry per CDR3 protein. This table holds 630,000 or so distinct CDR3 sequences, 15% to 19% found once. The sequenced sample was PBMCs from blood, obtained roughly 12 days after vaccination. These receptors originate from a man aged 50 to 60 who received an inactivated influenza vaccine.

The rearrangement joins TRBV4-3 to TRBJ2-7; D possibly corresponds to TRBD1 (5 bases). The V and J ends lost 0 bases and 3 bases respectively, with 18 bases between them. Per the germline V gene, CDR1 is LGHNA and CDR2 is YSLEER. The CDR3 contains 17 residues. The CDR3 protein is CASSQDRSRERSYEQYF. As DNA, the CDR3 is TGCGCCAGCAGCCAAGATCGATCCAGGGAAAGAAGCTACGAGCAGTACTTC.

The genes are TRBV6-5 and TRBJ2-5, with 8 bases matching TRBD1. This CDR3 has 16 amino acids. Germline CDR1 MNHEY, CDR2 SVGAGI. The V segment lost 0 bases and the J segment 7 bases; nucleotides outside the gene matches: 10. The CDR3 nucleotides read TGTGCCAGCAGTTACTCCGGGACAGGAACCGTCGGGACCCAGTACTTC. The encoded protein is CASSYSGTGTVGTQYF.

CDR3 sequence reads: CATSRGLPGQGWEKLFF. The CDR3 nucleotides are TGTGCCACCAGCAGAGGACTTCCGGGACAGGGATGGGAAAAACTGTTTTTT. This chain connects TRBV15 to TRBJ1-4; TRBD1 agrees at 9 bases. The CDR3 consists of 17 residues. V was pared by 1 base and J by 8 bases, with 11 bases of the junction left unmatched. Germline CDR1 is LNHNV and CDR2 is YYDKDF (reference sequence).

This clonotype was counted only a few times. This chain links TRBV4-1 with TRBJ2-1, with a possible D match to TRBD2 (5 bases). Germline CDR1 and CDR2: MGHRA and YSYEKL. Trimming removed 4 bases at V and 7 bases at J, with 23 bases between. The CDR3 has 17 amino acids. The DNA of the CDR3 is TGCGCCAGCAGCCCATCGCTCGTCAGAGGGAGAGTTAATGAGCAGTTCTTC. Amino acid sequence: CASSPSLVRGRVNEQFF.

A word on this clonotype: One end of the junction fails to match germline, which may point to a read error. V usage is TRBV6-2 or TRBV6-3 and J usage is TRBJ2-7; TRBD2 is a possible D gene (5 bases). Per germline, CDR1 MNHEY and CDR2 SVGEGT. The CDR3 sequence is 13 residues long. CDR3 in amino acids: CASSYSVVRGSHF. CDR3 bases: TGTGCCAGCAGTTACTCCGTCGTAAGAGGGTCGCACTTC.

This clonotype was seen a few times. V usage is TRBV4-1 and J usage is TRBJ1-4; D is possibly TRBD1 (5 bases). CDR1 and CDR2 (germline): MGHRA, YSYEKL. This CDR3 region has 16 residues. V was cut by 0 bases and J by 4 bases, with 12 bases left in between. The CDR3 sequence: CASSQDLGRNNEKLFF. The CDR3, as DNA: TGCGCCAGCAGCCAAGATTTGGGACGGAATAATGAAAAACTGTTTTTT.

This clonotype has a count of ten or more. The chain carries TRBV20-1 and TRBJ1-5; D call uncertain. The CDR3 has 13 amino acids. Germline V gives CDR1 DFQATT, CDR2 SNEGSKA (reference sequence). Trimming pared 0 bases from V and 2 bases from J, leaving 5 bases between. CDR3 bases: TGCAGTGCTAGAGACGGGGGCAATCAGCCCCAGCATTTT. Residues: CSARDGGNQPQHF.

V gene TRBV4-2 combines with J gene TRBJ1-5, with D unresolved. The CDR3 extends over 15 amino acids. V was shortened by 0 bases and J by 4 bases, with 10 bases between the two germline ends. CDR1 LGHNA and CDR2 YNFKEQ come from the germline V gene. DNA of the CDR3: TGTGCCAGCAGCCAAGATGGGGTCTCGAATCAGCCCCAGCATTTT. Protein: CASSQDGVSNQPQHF.

This clonotype was counted only a few times. V usage is TRBV3-1 and J usage is TRBJ1-2, with 8 bases matching TRBD1. CDR3 length: 16 amino acids. V lost 6 bases, J lost 7 bases, and 16 bases stayed unmatched. From germline, CDR1 is LGHDT and CDR2 YNNKEL (reference sequence). DNA for the CDR3: TGTGCCAGCAGACATAAGACCGGGACAGGAGGCGGTGGCTACACCTTC. Its protein is CASRHKTGTGGGGYTF.

The gene calls are TRBV28 and TRBJ2-2; TRBD2 aligns across 7 bases. The CDR3 totals 14 residues. The ends lost 8 bases at V and 3 bases at J; junction bases unmatched: 6. Germline lookup yields CDR1 MDHEN and CDR2 SYDVKM. The CDR3 reads CASRQGGDTGELFF. DNA for the CDR3: TGTGCCAGCCGGCAGGGAGGGGACACCGGGGAGCTGTTTTTT.

The table lists this clonotype with a few counts. The chain links TRBV4-1 to TRBJ2-7; no reliable D call. Germline loops: CDR1 MGHRA, CDR2 YSYEKL. V was shortened by 1 base and J by 1 base, with 8 bases between the two germline ends. The CDR3 length is 14 residues. CDR3 sequence: CASSQGLDSYEQYF. The CDR3 DNA sequence: TGCGCCAGCAGCCAAGGACTGGATTCCTACGAGCAGTACTTC.

The rearrangement uses TRBV7-2 and TRBJ2-7; 9 nucleotides match TRBD2. V lost 0 bases and J lost 0; bases outside the gene matches: 3. The CDR3 length is 16 residues. Germline CDR1 reads SGHTA; CDR2 reads FQGNSA. CDR3 sequence reads: CASSLAASGNSYEQYF. The CDR3 DNA sequence: TGTGCCAGCAGCTTAGCGGCTAGCGGGAACTCCTACGAGCAGTACTTC.

This clonotype has just a few counts. The chain is built from TRBV12-3 or TRBV12-4 and TRBJ1-4; unclear D gene. Trimming took off 3 bases at V and 5 bases at J, with 7 bases between the two ends. This CDR3 has 13 amino acids. The CDR3 coding sequence is TGTGCCAGCAGTTTGGCGCTAAATGAAAAACTGTTTTTT. This translates into CASSLALNEKLFF.

The chain is built from TRBV5-1 and TRBJ2-7; no clear D. Germline assignment: CDR1 SGHRS and CDR2 YFSETQ. With 4 bases removed from V and 2 bases from J, the gap between germline ends came to 16 bases. The CDR3 consists of 15 residues. In DNA, the CDR3 is TGCGCCAGCAGCCTGGAATTCGGCAGGACCTACGAGCAGTACTTC. Its protein is CASSLEFGRTYEQYF.

This chain uses TRBV7-2 with TRBJ1-1; 7 bases are shared with TRBD1. The length of the CDR3 is 15 residues. The V gene end was trimmed by 7 bases and the J gene end by 4 bases; junction bases not matched to a gene: 12. Germline V gives CDR1 SGHTA, CDR2 FQGNSA. CDR3 region: CASNPADRAVTEAFF. The DNA for the CDR3 is TGTGCCAGCAACCCTGCCGACAGGGCGGTCACTGAAGCTTTCTTT.

This rearrangement joins TRBV27 to TRBJ2-1, with D perhaps matching TRBD2 (5 bases). The germline CDR1 and CDR2 sequences are MNHEY and SMNVEV (reference sequence). CDR3 length: 14 amino acids. Between the trimmed V and J ends, which lost 2 bases and 8 bases, there was a span of 13 bases. CDR3 DNA sequence: TGTGCCAGCAGTTTAGGGAGTAGCCCCCATGAGCAGTTCTTC. Protein sequence: CASSLGSSPHEQFF.

This clonotype was seen only a few times. The CDR3 protein is CASSPGLSSGQYF. CDR3 DNA sequence: TGTGCCAGCAGTCCGGGACTCTCCTCAGGGCAGTACTTC. The chain uses TRBV28 and TRBJ2-7; weak D call: TRBD2 (6 bases). V was shortened by 5 bases and J by 9 bases, with 17 bases between the two germline ends. Looked up from germline, CDR1 is MDHEN and CDR2 is SYDVKM. The CDR3 covers 13 residues.

This clonotype appeared a few times. The rearrangement joins TRBV2 to TRBJ2-1; TRBD2 might be the D (6 bases). Between the trimmed V and J ends, which lost 7 bases and 7 bases, there was a span of 17 bases. The CDR3 consists of 14 residues. Germline CDR1 and CDR2: SNHLY and FYNNEI. The CDR3 loop is CASTPAEGWNEQFF. CDR3 nucleotides: TGTGCCAGCACACCGGCGGAGGGGTGGAATGAGCAGTTCTTC. The full variable domain, in which reference TRBV2 and TRBJ2-1 provide the parts outside the CDR3, is EPEVTQTPSHQVTQMGQEVILRCVPISNHLYFYWYRQILGQKVEFLVSFYNNEISEKSEIFDDQFSVERPDGSNFTLKIRSTKLEDSAMYFCASTPAEGWNEQFFGPGTRLTVL.

Only a few counts were recorded for this clonotype. The genes are TRBV5-1 and TRBJ2-1, with D possibly being TRBD2 (5 bases). The length of the CDR3 is 19 residues. From germline, CDR1 is SGHRS and CDR2 YFSETQ. Trimming pared 1 base from V and 0 bases from J, leaving 20 bases between. Written as DNA, the CDR3 is TGCGCCAGCAGCTTGTGGGGTCCGGGGATCCCACTCTCCTACAATGAGCAGTTCTTC. It specifies CASSLWGPGIPLSYNEQFF. Supplemented by reference TRBV5-1 and TRBJ2-1, the full variable domain reads KAGVTQTPRYLIKTRGQQVTLSCSPISGHRSVSWYQQTPGQGLQFLFEYFSETQRNKGNFPGRFSGRQFSNSRSEMNVSTLELGDSALYLCASSLWGPGIPLSYNEQFFGPGTRLTVL.

The CDR3 sequence: CASQSYNSPLHF. CDR3 DNA sequence: TGTGCCAGCCAATCCTATAATTCACCCCTCCACTTT. The V and J genes are TRBV3-1 and TRBJ1-6; no definite D call. Trimming left V 8 bases short and J 1 base short, with 3 bases between. This CDR3 region has 12 residues. CDR1 is LGHDT and CDR2 is YNNKEL in the germline V gene (reference sequence).

This clonotype was recorded a few times. The chain couples TRBV6-5 to TRBJ2-7; the D is unclear. CDR3 length: 12 residues. In germline, CDR1 is MNHEY, CDR2 SVGAGI. Between the trimmed V and J ends, which lost 7 bases and 3 bases, there was a span of 10 bases. CDR3 sequence: CASTGTNYEQYF. The CDR3 bases are TGTGCCAGCACTGGCACGAACTACGAGCAGTACTTC.

This clonotype was detected many times. The chain links TRBV28 to TRBJ1-2; D perhaps matches TRBD1 (6 bases). The CDR3 covers 14 residues. Trimming cost V 5 bases and J 3 bases, with 13 bases left between them. The germline V gene has CDR1 MDHEN and CDR2 SYDVKM. CDR3: CASSPPQGYYGYTF. CDR3 nucleotides: TGTGCCAGCAGTCCACCACAGGGTTACTATGGCTACACCTTC.

This clonotype was detected a few times. This chain connects TRBV20-1 to TRBJ2-2; D ambiguous. The CDR3 length is 12 residues. Trimming pared 2 bases from V and 8 bases from J, leaving 9 bases between. CDR1 is DFQATT and CDR2 is SNEGSKA in the germline V gene (reference sequence). The CDR3 DNA reads TGCAGTGCTAGACCCCAAGCGGGGGAGCTGTTTTTT. It translates to CSARPQAGELFF.

This clonotype has only a few counts. This rearrangement joins TRBV7-9 to TRBJ2-5; 7 nucleotides align to TRBD1. CDR3 length: 16 residues. CDR1 and CDR2 (germline): SEHNR, FQNEAQ (reference sequence). Unmatched junction bases numbered 13, after V lost 4 bases and J lost 5 bases. The CDR3 loop reads CASSSRTGPPWETQYF. The DNA for the CDR3 is TGTGCCAGCAGCTCCCGGACAGGTCCGCCCTGGGAGACCCAGTACTTC.

The J gene is TRBJ2-7, the V gene TRBV12-3 or TRBV12-4, with TRBD2 as a possible D gene (5 bases). The CDR3 is 13 amino acids. V was trimmed by 5 bases and J by 3 bases, leaving 11 bases between them. In DNA, the CDR3 is TGTGCCAGCAGTACGACTACCCTCTACGAGCAGTACTTC. Protein: CASSTTTLYEQYF.

This chain uses TRBV7-9 with TRBJ1-2; maybe TRBD1 (5 bases). The CDR3 consists of 15 residues. Between the trimmed V and J ends, which lost 2 bases and 0 bases, there was a span of 10 bases. The germline gives CDR1 SEHNR, CDR2 FQNEAQ (reference sequence). The CDR3 coding sequence is TGTGCCAGCAGCTTATCGACAGATTCTAACTATGGCTACACCTTC. Translating it yields CASSLSTDSNYGYTF.